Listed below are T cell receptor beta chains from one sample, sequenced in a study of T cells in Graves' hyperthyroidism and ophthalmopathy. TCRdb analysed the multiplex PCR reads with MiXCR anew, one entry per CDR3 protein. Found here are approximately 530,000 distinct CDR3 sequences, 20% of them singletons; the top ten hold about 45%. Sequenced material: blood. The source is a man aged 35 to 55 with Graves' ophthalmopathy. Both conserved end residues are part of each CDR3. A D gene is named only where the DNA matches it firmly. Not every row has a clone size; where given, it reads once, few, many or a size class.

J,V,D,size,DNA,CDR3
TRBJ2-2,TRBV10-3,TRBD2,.,TGTGCCATCAGATTGACAGCGGGAGGGGTGAACACCGGGGAGCTGTTTTTT,CAIRLTAGGVNTGELFF
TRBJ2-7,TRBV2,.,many,TGTGCCAGCAGTGAGGGGGGCGGCTTAAACTACGAGCAGTACTTC,CASSEGGGLNYEQYF
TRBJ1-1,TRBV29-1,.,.,TGCAGCGTGCCAGATGTTGAAGCTTTCTTT,CSVPDVEAFF
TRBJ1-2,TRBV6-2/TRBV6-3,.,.,TGTGCCAGCAGTTACAACCGGAACGGCTACACCTTC,CASSYNRNGYTF
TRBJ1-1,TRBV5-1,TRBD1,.,TGCGCCAGCAGCTATGGGTGGACAGGATTAAACACTGAAGCTTTCTTT,CASSYGWTGLNTEAFF
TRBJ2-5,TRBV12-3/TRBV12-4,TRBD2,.,TGTGCCAGCAGCCCGAGGCGGGGGGGCTTAGAGACCCAGTACTTC,CASSPRRGGLETQYF
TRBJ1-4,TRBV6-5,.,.,TGTGCCAGCAGTTTGACCCACCTAGGGGAAAAACTGTTTTTT,CASSLTHLGEKLFF
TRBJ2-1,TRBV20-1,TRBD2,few,TGCAGTGCGTACAGCGGGGGAAAATACAATGAGCAGTTCTTC,CSAYSGGKYNEQFF
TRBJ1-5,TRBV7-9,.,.,TGTGCCAGCAGCGGGGAAGGAAATCAGCCCCAGCATTTT,CASSGEGNQPQHF
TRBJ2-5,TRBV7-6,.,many,TGTGCCAGCAGCCCAGGGTATGTGGGAGAGACCCAGTACTTC,CASSPGYVGETQYF
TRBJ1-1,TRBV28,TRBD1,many,TGTGCCAGCCGGGACAGGAAAGCTTTCTTT,CASRDRKAFF
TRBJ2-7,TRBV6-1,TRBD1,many,TGTGCCAGCAGTCCGGGACAGCTCTTATACGAGCAGTACTTC,CASSPGQLLYEQYF
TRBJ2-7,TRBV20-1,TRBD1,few,TGCAGTGCTAGACCCGGGACAGGTCACTCTAGAGAGCAGTACTTC,CSARPGTGHSREQYF
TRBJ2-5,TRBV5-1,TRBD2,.,TGCGCCAGCAGCTTCGTGGGAGGGCAAGAGACCCAGTACTTC,CASSFVGGQETQYF
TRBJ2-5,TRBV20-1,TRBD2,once,TGCAGTGCTCCGACTAGCGGGAGGTGGGAGACCCAGTACTTC,CSAPTSGRWETQYF
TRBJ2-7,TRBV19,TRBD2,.,TGTGCCAGTAGAAGGACTAGCGGGAGTCCCGAGCAGTACTTC,CASRRTSGSPEQYF
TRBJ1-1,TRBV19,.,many,TGTGCCAGTATTTCCCCCGGGCGCACTGAAGCTTTCTTT,CASISPGRTEAFF
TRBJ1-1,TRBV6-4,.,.,TGTGCCAGCAGTTACTCGCCGGTCTTGGATAACACTGAAGCTCTCTTT,CASSYSPVLDNTEALF
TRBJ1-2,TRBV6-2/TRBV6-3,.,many,TGTGCCAGCAGTTACTCGATTGAGGTCGGCGGCTACACCTTC,CASSYSIEVGGYTF
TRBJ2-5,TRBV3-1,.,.,TGTGCCAGCAGCCAACGCTCCGGGGGAGAGACCCAGTACTTC,CASSQRSGGETQYF
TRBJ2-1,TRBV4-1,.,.,TGCGCCAGCAGCCAAGATCCGGGTTTGAATGAGCAGTTCTTC,CASSQDPGLNEQFF
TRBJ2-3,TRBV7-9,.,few,TGTGCCAGCAGCCGAGATACCACTCTGGGCACAGATACGCAGTATTTT,CASSRDTTLGTDTQYF
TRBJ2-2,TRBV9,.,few,TGTGCCAGCAGCTATGGACTAGGGGGGAACACCGGGGAGCTGTTTTTT,CASSYGLGGNTGELFF